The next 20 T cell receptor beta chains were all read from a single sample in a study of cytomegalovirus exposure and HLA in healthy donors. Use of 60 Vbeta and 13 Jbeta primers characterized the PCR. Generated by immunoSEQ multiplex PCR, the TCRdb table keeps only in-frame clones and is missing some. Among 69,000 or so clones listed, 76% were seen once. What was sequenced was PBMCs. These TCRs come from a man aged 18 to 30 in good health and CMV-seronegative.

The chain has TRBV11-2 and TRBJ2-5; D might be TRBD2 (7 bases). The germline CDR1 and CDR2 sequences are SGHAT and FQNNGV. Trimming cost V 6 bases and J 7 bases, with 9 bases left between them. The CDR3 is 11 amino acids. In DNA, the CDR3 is TGTGCCAGCAGGGGAGGGGGGACCCAGTACTTC. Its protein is CASRGGGTQYF.

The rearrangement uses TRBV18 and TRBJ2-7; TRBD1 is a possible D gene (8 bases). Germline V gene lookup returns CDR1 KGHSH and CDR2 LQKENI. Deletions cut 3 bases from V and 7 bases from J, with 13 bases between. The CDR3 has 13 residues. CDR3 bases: TGTGCCAGCTCACCGACACAGGGGGGGGAGCAGTACTTC. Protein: CASSPTQGGEQYF.

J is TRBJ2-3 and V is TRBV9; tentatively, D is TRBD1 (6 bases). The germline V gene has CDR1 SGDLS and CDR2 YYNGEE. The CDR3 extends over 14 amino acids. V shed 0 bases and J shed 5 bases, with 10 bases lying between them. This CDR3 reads CASSVGGLEDTQYF. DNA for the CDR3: TGTGCCAGCAGCGTAGGGGGGCTGGAAGATACGCAGTATTTT. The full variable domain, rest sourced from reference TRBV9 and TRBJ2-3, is DSGVTQTPKHLITATGQRVTLRCSPRSGDLSVYWYQQSLDQGLQFLIQYYNGEERAKGNILERFSAQQFPDLHSELNLSSLELGDSALYFCASSVGGLEDTQYFGPGTRLTVL.

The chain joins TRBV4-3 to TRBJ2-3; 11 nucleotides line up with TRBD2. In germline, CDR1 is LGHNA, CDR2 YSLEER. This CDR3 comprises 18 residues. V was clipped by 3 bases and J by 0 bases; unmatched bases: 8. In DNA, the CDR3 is TGCGCCAGCAGCCACGTGATAGCGGGGGGGAGAAGCACAGATACGCAGTATTTT. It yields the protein CASSHVIAGGRSTDTQYF.

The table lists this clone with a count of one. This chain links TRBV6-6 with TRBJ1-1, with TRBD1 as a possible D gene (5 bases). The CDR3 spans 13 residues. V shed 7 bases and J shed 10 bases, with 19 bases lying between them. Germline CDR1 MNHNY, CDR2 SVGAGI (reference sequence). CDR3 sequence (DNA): TGTGCCAGCACCACGGGGGAGGGCGCCTCAGCTTTCTTT. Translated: CASTTGEGASAFF.

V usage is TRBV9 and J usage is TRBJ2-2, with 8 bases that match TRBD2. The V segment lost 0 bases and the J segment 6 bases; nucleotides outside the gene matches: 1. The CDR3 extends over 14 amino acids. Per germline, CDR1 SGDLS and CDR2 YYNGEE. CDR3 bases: TGTGCCAGCAGCGTAGCCGGGAGGGCCGGGGAGCTGTTTTTT. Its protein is CASSVAGRAGELFF.

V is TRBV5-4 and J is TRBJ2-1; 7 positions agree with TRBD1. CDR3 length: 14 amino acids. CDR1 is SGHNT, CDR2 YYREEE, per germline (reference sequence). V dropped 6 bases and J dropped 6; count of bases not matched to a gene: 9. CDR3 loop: CASKPGTDLNEQFF. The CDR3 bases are TGTGCCAGCAAACCCGGGACAGACCTCAATGAGCAGTTCTTC.

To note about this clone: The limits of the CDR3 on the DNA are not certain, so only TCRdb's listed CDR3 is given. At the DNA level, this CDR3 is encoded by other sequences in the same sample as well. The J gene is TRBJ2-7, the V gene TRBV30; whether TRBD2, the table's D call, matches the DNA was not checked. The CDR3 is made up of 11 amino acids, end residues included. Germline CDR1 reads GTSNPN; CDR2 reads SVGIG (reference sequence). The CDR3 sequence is CAWGGGNEQYF.

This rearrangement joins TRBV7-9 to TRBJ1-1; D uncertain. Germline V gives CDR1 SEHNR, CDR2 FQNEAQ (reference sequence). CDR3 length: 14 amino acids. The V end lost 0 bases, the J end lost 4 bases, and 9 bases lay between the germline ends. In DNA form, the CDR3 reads TGTGCCAGCAGCTTAGCCCTAGGAACCACTGAAGCTTTCTTT. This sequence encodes CASSLALGTTEAFF.

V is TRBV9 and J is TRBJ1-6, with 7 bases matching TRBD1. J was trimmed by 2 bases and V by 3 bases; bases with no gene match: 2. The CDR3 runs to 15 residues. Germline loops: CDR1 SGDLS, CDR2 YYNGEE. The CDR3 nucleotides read TGTGCCAGCAGCGCCGGGACAGCCTATAATTCACCCCTCCACTTT. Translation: CASSAGTAYNSPLHF.

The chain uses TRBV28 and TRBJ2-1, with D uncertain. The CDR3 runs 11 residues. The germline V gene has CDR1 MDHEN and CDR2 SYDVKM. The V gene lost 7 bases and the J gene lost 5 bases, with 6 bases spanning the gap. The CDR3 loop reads CASTVNNEQFF. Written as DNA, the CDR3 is TGTGCCAGCACGGTGAACAATGAGCAGTTCTTC. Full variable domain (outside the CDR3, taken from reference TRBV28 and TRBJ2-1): DVKVTQSSRYLVKRTGEKVFLECVQDMDHENMFWYRQDPGLGLRLIYFSYDVKMKEKGDIPEGYSVSREKKERFSLILESASTNQTSMYLCASTVNNEQFFGPGTRLTVL.

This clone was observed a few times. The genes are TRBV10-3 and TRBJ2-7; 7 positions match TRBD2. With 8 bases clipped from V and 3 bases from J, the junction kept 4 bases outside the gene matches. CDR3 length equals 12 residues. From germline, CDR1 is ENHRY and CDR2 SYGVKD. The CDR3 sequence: CAIGREGYEQYV. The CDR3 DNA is TGTGCCATCGGAAGGGAGGGCTACGAGCAGTACGTC.

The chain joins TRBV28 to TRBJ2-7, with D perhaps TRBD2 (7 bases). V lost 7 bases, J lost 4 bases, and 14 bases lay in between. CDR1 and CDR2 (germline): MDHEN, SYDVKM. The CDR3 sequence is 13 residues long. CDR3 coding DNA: TGTGCCAGCAAGGGGGGGGGCCAGTACGAGCAGTACTTC. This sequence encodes CASKGGGQYEQYF.

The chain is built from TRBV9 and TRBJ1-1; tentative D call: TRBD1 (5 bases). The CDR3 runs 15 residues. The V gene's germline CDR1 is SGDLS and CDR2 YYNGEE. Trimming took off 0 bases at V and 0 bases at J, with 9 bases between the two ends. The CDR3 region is CASSVAPGLNTEAFF. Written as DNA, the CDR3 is TGTGCCAGCAGCGTAGCTCCAGGGTTGAACACTGAAGCTTTCTTT.

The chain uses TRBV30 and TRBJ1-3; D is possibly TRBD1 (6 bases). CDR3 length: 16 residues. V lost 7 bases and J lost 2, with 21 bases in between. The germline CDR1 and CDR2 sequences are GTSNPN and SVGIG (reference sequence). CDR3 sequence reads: CASPMTGAGAGNTIYF. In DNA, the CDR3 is TGTGCCTCCCCGATGACCGGGGCAGGGGCTGGAAACACCATATATTTT.

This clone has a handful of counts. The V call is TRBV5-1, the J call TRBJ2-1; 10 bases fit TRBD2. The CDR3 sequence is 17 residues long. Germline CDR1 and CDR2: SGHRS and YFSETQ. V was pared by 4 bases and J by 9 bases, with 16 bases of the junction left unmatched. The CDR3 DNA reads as TGCGCCAGCAGCGCCAATAGCGTAGCGGGGGGACCGGGTGAGCAGTTCTTC. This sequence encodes CASSANSVAGGPGEQFF.

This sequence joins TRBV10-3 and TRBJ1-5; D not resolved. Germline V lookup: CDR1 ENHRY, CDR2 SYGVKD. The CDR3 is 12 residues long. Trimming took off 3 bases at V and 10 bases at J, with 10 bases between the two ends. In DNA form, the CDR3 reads TGTGCCATCAGTGACCAAACAAATCCCCAGCATTTT. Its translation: CAISDQTNPQHF.

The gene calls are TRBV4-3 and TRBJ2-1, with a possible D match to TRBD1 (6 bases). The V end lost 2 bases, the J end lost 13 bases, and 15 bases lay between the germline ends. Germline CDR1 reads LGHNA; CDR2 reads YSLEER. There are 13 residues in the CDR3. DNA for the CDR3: TGCGCCAGCAGCCAACTACAGGGAATGTCCCAGTTCTTC. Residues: CASSQLQGMSQFF.

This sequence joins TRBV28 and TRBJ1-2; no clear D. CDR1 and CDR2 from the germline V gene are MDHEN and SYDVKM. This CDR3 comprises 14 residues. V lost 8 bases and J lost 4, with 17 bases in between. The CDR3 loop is CASSFIGSGYGYTF. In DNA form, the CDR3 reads TGTGCCAGCTCTTTTATCGGTTCGGGCTATGGCTACACCTTC.

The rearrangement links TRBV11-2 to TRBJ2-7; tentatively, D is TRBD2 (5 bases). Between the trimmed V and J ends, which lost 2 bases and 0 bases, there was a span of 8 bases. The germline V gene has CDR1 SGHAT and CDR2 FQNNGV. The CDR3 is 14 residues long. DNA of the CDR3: TGTGCCAGCAGCTTATTGGGAGCCTCCTACGAGCAGTACTTC. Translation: CASSLLGASYEQYF.